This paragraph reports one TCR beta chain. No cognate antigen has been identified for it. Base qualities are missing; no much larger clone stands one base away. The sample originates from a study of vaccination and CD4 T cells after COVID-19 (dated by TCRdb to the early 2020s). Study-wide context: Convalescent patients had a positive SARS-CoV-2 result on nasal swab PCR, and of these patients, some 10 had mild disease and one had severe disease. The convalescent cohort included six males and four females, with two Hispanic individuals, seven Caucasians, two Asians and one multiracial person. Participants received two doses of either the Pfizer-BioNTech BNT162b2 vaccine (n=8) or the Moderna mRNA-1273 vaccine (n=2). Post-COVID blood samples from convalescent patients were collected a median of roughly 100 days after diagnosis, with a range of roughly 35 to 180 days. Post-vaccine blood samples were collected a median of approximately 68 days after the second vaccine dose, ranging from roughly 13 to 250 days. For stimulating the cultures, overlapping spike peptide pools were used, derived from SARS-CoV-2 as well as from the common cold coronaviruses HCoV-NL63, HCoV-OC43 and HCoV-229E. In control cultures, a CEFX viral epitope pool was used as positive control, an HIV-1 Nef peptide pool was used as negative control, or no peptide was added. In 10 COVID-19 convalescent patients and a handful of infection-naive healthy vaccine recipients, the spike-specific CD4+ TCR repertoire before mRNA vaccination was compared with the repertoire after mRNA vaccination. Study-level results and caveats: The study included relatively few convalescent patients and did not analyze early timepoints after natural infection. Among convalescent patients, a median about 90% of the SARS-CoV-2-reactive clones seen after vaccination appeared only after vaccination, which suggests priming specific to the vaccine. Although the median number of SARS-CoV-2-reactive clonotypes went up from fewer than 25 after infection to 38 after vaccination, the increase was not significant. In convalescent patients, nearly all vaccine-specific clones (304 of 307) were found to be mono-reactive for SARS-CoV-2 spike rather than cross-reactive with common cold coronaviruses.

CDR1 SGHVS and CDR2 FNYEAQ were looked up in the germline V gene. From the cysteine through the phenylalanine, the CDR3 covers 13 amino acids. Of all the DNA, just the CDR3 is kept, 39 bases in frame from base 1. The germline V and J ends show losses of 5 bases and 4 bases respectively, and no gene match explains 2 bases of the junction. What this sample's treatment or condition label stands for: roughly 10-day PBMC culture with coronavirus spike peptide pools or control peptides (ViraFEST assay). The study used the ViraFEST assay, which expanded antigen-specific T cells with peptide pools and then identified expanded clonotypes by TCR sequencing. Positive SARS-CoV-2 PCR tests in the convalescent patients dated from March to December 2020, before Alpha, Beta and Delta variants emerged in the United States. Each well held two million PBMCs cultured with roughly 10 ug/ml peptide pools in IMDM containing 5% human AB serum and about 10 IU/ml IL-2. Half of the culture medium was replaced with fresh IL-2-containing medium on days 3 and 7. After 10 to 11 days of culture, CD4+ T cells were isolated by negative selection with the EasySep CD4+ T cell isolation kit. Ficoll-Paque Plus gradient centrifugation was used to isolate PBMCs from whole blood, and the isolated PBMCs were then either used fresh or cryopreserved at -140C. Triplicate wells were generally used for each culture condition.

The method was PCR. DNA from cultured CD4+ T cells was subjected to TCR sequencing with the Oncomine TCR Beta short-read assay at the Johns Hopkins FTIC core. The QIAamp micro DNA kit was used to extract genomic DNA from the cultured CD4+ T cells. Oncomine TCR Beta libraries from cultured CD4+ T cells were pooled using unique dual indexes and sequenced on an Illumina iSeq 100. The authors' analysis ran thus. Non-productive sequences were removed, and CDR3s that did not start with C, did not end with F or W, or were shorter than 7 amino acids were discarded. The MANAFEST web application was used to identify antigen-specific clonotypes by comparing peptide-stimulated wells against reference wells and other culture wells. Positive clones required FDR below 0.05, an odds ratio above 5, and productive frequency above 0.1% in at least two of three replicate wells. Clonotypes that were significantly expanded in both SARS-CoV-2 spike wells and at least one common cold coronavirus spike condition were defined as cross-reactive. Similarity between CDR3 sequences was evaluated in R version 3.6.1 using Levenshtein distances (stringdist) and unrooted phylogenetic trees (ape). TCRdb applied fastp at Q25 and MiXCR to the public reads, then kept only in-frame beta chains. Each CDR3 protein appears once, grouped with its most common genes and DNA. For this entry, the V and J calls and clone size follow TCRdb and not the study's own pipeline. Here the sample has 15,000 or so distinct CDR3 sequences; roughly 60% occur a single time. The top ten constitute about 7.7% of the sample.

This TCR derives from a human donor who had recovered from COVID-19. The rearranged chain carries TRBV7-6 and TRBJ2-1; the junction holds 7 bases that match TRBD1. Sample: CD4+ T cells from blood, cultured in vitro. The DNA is TGTGCCAGCAGCCGGGGACAGTACAATGAGCAGTTCTTC. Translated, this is CASSRGQYNEQFF.